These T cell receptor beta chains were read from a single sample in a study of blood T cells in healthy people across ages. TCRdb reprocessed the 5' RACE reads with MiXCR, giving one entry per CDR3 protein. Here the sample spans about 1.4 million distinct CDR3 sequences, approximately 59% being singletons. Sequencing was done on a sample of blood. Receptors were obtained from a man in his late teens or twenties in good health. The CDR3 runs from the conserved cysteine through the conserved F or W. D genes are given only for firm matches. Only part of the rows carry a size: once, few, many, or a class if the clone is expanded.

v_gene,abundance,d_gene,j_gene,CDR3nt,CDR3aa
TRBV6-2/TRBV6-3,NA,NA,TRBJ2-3,TGTGCCAGCAGCCCACTCGGGGCCCTGGACACAGATACGCAGTATTTT,CASSPLGALDTDTQYF
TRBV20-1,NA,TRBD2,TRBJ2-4,TGCAGTGCCTTCCACGCGGGACTAGGAGACATTCAGTACTTC,CSAFHAGLGDIQYF
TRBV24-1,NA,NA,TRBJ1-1,TGTGCCACCAGTGATCCTGGGGGGATTGGAGCTTTCTTT,CATSDPGGIGAFF
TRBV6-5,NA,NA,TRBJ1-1,TGTGCCAGCAGAAGAGGTATGAACACTGAAGCTTTCTTT,CASRRGMNTEAFF
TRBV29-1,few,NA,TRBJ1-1,TGCAGCGTTGCCGTGCCCCCCCTTGGCGCTGAAGCTTTCTTT,CSVAVPPLGAEAFF
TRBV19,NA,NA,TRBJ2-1,TGTGCCAGTAGTATAGGTCCGAGCGGGTCCTACAATGAGCAGTTCTTC,CASSIGPSGSYNEQFF
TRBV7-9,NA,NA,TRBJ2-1,TGTGCCAGCAGCTTAGTTGATCGATCTGAGCAGTTCTTC,CASSLVDRSEQFF
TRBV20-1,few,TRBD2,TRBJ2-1,TGCAGTGCTCCCGGGACTAGTGTGGGCAATGAGCAGTTCTTC,CSAPGTSVGNEQFF
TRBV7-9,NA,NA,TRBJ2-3,TGTGCCAGCAGCTTGAATCAGGGGTTTCCTAGCACAGATACGCAGTATTTT,CASSLNQGFPSTDTQYF
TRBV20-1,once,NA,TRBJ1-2,TGCAGTGCTAGAGATTGGGGGGGTATCTATGGCTACACCTTC,CSARDWGGIYGYTF
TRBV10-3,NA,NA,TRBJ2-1,TGTGCCATCAGTGAGGCTAGCGCCCTTTATGTAACCAATGAGCAGTTCTTC,CAISEASALYVTNEQFF
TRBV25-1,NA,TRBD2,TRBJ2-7,TGTGCCAGCAGTCGGACTAGCGGGAGTAAGTCCTACGAGCAGTACTTC,CASSRTSGSKSYEQYF
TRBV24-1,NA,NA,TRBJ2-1,TGTGCCACCAGTGATTCGCCCGCGCGGGATGAGCAGTTCTTC,CATSDSPARDEQFF
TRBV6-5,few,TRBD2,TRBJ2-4,TGTGCCAGCAGTCGGGGGGGCCGTGCCAAAAACATTCAGTACTTC,CASSRGGRAKNIQYF
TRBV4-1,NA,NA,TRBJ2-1,TGCGCCAGCAGCCATGACGGGAGCAATGAGCAGTTCTTC,CASSHDGSNEQFF
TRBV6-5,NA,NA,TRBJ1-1,TGTGCCAGCAGTTACTCGGCGGGAGGCGCTGAAGCTTTCTTT,CASSYSAGGAEAFF
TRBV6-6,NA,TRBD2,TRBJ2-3,TGTGCCAGCAGTTACTCGACGGTAGCGGGAGGGACAGATACGCAGTATTTT,CASSYSTVAGGTDTQYF
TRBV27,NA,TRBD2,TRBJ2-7,TGTGCCAGCAGTCCTTCCCCAAGGGTACGCGGGGGATCCCCCTATGAGCAGTACTTC,CASSPSPRVRGGSPYEQYF
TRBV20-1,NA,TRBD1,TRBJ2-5,TGCAGTGCAACAGACAGGGGGCTAAGCGAGACCCAGTACTTC,CSATDRGLSETQYF
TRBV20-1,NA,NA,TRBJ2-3,TGCAGTGCTAGAGATTTGGGGACGGGGAGAGATACGCAGTATTTT,CSARDLGTGRDTQYF
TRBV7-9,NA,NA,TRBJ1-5,TGTGCCAGCAGCCCAGCCACTAGCAATCAGCCCCAGCATTTT,CASSPATSNQPQHF
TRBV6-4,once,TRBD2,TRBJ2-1,TGTGCCAGCAGTGACTGGCCTAGCGGATACAATGAGCAGTTCTTC,CASSDWPSGYNEQFF
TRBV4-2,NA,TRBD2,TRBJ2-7,TGTGCCAGCAGCCCTCGACTAGCGGGAGACGAGCAGTACTTC,CASSPRLAGDEQYF
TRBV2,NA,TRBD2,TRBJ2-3,TGTGCCAGCAGCCCAGGACTAGCGGGAGAATCGATCACAGATACGCAGTATTTT,CASSPGLAGESITDTQYF
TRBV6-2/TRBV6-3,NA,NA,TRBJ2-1,TGTGCCACCCATTGGCAGGCTATCTCCTACAATGAGCAGTTCTTC,CATHWQAISYNEQFF
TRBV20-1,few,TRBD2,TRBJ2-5,TGCAGTGCTAGAGGCCCCAGACTAGCGGGGTTACAAGAGACCCAGTACTTC,CSARGPRLAGLQETQYF
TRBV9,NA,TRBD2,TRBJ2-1,TGTGCCAGCAGCGTATTCACTAGCGGCTCCTACAATGAGCAGTTCTTC,CASSVFTSGSYNEQFF
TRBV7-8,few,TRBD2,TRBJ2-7,TGTGCCAGCAGCTTAGTGTCAGGGGGGACTAGCGGAATCTACGAGCAGTACTTC,CASSLVSGGTSGIYEQYF
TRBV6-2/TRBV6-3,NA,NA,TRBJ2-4,TGTGCCAGCAGTTACTCCATCGCCAAAAACATTCAGTACTTC,CASSYSIAKNIQYF
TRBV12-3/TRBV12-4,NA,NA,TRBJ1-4,TGTGCCAGCAGTACCGTTCAGGGGTTGGTTAATGAAAAACTGTTTTTT,CASSTVQGLVNEKLFF
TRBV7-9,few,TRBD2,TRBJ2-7,TGTGCCAGCAGCTTTGCTGGCGGGAGCATCAACGAGCAGTACTTC,CASSFAGGSINEQYF
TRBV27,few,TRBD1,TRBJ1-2,TGTGCCAGCAGTTTACGTCAGGGGGCCACCTATGGCTACACCTTC,CASSLRQGATYGYTF
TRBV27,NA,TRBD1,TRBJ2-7,TGTGCCAGCAGTTTTTCTCCCGGACAGGGCCTTGTGAGCGAGCAGTACTTC,CASSFSPGQGLVSEQYF
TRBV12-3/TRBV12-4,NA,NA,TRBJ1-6,TGTGCCAGCAGTTTGCGCAGCCGTAATTCACCCCTCCACTTT,CASSLRSRNSPLHF
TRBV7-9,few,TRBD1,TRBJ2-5,TGTGCCAGCAGCCCGTCGACAGGGGCTCAGTACTTC,CASSPSTGAQYF
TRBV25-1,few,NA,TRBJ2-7,TGTGCCAGCAGTGAACTATTTCCCACCACCGGGCCCTTCAACGAGCAGTACTTC,CASSELFPTTGPFNEQYF
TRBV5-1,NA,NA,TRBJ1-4,TGCGCCAGCAGCTTGGCCAACGGCGTTAATGAAAAACTGTTTTTT,CASSLANGVNEKLFF
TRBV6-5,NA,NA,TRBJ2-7,TGTGCCAGCGGGGAGATTTACGAGCAGTACTTC,CASGEIYEQYF
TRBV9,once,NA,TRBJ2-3,TGTGCCAGCAGCGTATCTGCGGGGTTCACAGATACGCAGTATTTT,CASSVSAGFTDTQYF
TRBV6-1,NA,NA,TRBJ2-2,TGTGCCAGCAGTCCCCGGACCTTCGCGCGTAGGAACACCGGGGAGCTGTTTTTT,CASSPRTFARRNTGELFF
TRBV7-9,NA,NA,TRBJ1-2,TGTGCCAGCAGCTTCAGGGTTGACTATGGCTACACCTTC,CASSFRVDYGYTF
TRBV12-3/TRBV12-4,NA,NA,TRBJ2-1,TGTGCCAGCAGAGCCTTTCAGGGCAATGAGCAGTTCTTC,CASRAFQGNEQFF
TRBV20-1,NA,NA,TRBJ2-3,TGCAGTGCTAGAAGACAGCGATCCACAGATACGCAGTATTTT,CSARRQRSTDTQYF
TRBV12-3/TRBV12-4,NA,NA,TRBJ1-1,TGTGCCAGCAGTGCCCTGTTTCCGGGAACTGAAGCTTTCTTT,CASSALFPGTEAFF